The entry below describes one T cell receptor beta chain. Its specificity is unknown. These data come from a study of vaccination effects on CD4 cells after COVID-19. TCRdb keeps only in-frame clones here, not all; method: immunoSEQ multiplex PCR. The sample contains tens of thousands of clones, less than 85% of which appear only once. Looked up from germline, CDR1 is SGHRS and CDR2 is YFSETQ. CDR3 size: 17 residues. With V trimmed by 6 bases and J by 0 bases, 15 bases remained unmatched. After expansion with viral peptide pools in the ViraFEST assay, antigen-specific CD4+ T cells were sequenced. Cells that had been cultured for 10 days were the source of isolated CD4+ T cells. Documented for the person is a PCR-confirmed SARS-CoV-2 infection occurring between March and December 2020.

The sequencing here drew on CD4+ T cells from PBMCs cultured with a peptide pool, taken before COVID-19 vaccination. The TCR originated in a human donor who had a prior SARS-CoV-2 infection. This chain joins TRBV5-1 and TRBJ2-7; 7 nucleotides line up with TRBD2. CDR3 DNA sequence: TGCGCCAGCAAATCGGGCCATGGGGGGGGAAGCTCCTACGAGCAGTACTTC. As protein: CASKSGHGGGSSYEQYF.